Sequencing of this TCR beta chain was carried out in a study of T-cell reconstitution after alpha-beta-depleted transplantation in children. This CDR3 comprises 15 residues. Germline loops: CDR1 MDHEN, CDR2 SYDVKM. Trimming removed 4 bases at V and 4 bases at J, with 16 bases between. This clonotype was recorded at least ten times. Unique molecular identifiers were used in preparing the TCRbeta library. TCRdb analysed the PCR reads with MiXCR anew, one entry per CDR3 protein. The data hold 500,000 or so distinct CDR3 sequences, with 10% to 12% observed a single time. Source: PBMCs, mostly from graft donor cells, taken 180 days after TCRalphabeta/CD19-depleted stem cell transplant. The gene calls are TRBV28 and TRBJ2-5, with D possibly TRBD2 on 7 matching bases. The receptor was isolated from a female patient aged 2-9 years who had a stem cell transplant for aplastic anemia, so the T cells may come from the graft donor. CDR3 region: CASSSPAGAGETQYF. The CDR3 DNA is TGTGCCAGCAGTTCTCCTGCGGGGGCAGGAGAGACCCAGTACTTC.